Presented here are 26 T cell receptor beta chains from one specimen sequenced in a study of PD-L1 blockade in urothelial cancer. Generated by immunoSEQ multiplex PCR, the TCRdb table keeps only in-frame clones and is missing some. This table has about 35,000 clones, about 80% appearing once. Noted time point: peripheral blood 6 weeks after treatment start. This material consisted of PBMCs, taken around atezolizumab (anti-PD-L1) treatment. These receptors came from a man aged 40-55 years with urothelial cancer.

The CDR3 sequence is CASSRGGGTEAFF. In DNA, the CDR3 is TGTGCCAGCAGCCGGGGAGGGGGCACTGAAGCTTTCTTT. This rearrangement joins TRBV5-6 to TRBJ1-1, with D perhaps matching TRBD1 (6 bases). The V gene's germline CDR1 is SGHDT and CDR2 YYEEEE. Between the trimmed V and J ends, which lost 4 bases and 4 bases, there was a span of 11 bases. The CDR3 is made up of 13 amino acids.

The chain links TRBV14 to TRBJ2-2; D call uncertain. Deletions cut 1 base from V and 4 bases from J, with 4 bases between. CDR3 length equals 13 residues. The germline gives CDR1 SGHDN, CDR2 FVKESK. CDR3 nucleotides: TGTGCCAGCAGCCAAGTCCTCACCGGGGAGCTGTTTTTT. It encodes CASSQVLTGELFF.

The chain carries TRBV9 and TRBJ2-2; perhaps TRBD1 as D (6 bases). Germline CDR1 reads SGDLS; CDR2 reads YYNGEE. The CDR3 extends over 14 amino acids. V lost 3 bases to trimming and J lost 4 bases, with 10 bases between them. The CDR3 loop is CASSAGTSTGELFF. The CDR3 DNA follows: TGTGCCAGCAGCGCCGGGACAAGCACCGGGGAGCTGTTTTTT.

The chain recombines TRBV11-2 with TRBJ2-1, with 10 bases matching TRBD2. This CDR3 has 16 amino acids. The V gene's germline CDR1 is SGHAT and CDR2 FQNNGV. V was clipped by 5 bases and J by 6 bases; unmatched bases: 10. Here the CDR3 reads CASSPEGLAFGNEQFF. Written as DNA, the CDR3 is TGTGCCAGCAGCCCAGAGGGACTAGCGTTTGGCAATGAGCAGTTCTTC.

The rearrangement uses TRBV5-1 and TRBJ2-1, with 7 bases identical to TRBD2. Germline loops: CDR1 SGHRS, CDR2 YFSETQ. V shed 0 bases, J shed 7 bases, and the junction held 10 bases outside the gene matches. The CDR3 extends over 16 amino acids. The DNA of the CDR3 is TGCGCCAGCAGCTTGGGAGCGGGATGGGATAGAAATGAGCAGTTCTTC. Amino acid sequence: CASSLGAGWDRNEQFF.

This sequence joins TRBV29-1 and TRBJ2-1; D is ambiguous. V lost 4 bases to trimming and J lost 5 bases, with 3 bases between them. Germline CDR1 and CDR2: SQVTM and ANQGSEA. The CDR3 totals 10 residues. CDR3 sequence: CSVVDNEQFF. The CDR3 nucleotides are TGCAGCGTTGTCGACAATGAGCAGTTCTTC.

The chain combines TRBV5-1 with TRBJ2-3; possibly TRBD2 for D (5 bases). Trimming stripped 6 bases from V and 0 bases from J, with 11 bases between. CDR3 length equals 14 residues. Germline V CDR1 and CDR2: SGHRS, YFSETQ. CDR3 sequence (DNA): TGCGCCAGCAAAGGAGGCACGAGCACAGATACGCAGTATTTT. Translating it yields CASKGGTSTDTQYF.

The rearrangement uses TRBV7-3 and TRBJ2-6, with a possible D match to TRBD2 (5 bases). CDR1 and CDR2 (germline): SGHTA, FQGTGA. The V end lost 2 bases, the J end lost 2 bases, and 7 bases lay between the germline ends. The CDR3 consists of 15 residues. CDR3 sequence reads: CASSLEGAGANVLTF. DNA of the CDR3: TGTGCCAGCAGCTTAGAGGGAGCTGGGGCCAACGTCCTGACTTTC.

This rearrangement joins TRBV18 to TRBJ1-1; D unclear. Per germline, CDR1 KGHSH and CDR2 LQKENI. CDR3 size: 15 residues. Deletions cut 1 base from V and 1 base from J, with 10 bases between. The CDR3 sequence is CASSPRAGANTEAFF. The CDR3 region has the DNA TGTGCCAGCTCACCACGCGCGGGCGCGAACACTGAAGCTTTCTTT.

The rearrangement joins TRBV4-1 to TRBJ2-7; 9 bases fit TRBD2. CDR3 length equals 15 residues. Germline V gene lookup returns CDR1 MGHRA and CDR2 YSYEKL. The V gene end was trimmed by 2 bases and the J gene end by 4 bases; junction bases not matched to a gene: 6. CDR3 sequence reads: CASSQPGTSRYEQYF. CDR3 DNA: TGCGCCAGCAGCCAACCCGGGACTAGCAGGTACGAGCAGTACTTC.

The CDR3 coding sequence is TGTGCCAGCATGTTTCTAGCGGGAGGGCAGGATGAGCAGTTCTTC. It translates to CASMFLAGGQDEQFF. The genes are TRBV6-5 and TRBJ2-1; 12 bases fit TRBD2. This CDR3 is 15 amino acids long. The V segment lost 7 bases and the J segment 8 bases; nucleotides outside the gene matches: 9. Per the germline V gene, CDR1 is MNHEY and CDR2 is SVGAGI.

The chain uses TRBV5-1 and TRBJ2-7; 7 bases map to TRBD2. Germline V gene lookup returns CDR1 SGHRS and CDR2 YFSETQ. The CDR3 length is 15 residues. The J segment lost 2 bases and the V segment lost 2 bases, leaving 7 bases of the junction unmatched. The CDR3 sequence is CASSFSTSLTYEQYF. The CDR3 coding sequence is TGCGCCAGCAGCTTCTCGACTAGCTTAACCTACGAGCAGTACTTC.

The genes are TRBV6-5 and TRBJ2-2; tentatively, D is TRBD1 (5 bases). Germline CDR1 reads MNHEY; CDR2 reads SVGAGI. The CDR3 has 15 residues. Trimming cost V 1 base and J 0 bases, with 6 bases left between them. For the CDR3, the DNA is TGTGCCAGCAGTTACTGGACACCGAACACCGGGGAGCTGTTTTTT. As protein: CASSYWTPNTGELFF.

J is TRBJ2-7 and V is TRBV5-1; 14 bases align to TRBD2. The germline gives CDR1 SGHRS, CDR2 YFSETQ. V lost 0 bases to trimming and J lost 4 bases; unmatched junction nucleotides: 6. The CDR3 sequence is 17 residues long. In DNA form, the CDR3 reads TGCGCCAGCAGCTTGGGACTAGCGGGAGGGTATTGGTACGAGCAGTACTTC. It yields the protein CASSLGLAGGYWYEQYF.

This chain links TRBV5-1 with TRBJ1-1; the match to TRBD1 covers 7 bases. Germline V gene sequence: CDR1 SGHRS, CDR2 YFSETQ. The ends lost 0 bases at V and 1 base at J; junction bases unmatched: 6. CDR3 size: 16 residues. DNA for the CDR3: TGCGCCAGCAGCTTGGAGTTGAGGGGGCCGAACACTGAAGCTTTCTTT. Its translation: CASSLELRGPNTEAFF.

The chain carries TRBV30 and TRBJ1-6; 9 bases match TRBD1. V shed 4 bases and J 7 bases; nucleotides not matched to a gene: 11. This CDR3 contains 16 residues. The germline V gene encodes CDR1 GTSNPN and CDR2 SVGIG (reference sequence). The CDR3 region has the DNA TGTGCCTGGAAGTTTTTCGGGACAGGGACGAATTCACCCCTCCACTTT. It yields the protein CAWKFFGTGTNSPLHF.

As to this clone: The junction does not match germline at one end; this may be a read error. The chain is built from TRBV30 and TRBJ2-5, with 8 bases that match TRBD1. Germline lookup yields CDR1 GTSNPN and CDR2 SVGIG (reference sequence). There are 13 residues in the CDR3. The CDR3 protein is CAWSVGQGQLGDF. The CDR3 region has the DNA TGTGCCTGGAGTGTAGGACAGGGTCAATTGGGGGACTTC. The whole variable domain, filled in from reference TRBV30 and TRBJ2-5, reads SQTIHQWPATLVQPVGSPLSLECTVEGTSNPNLYWYRQAAGRGLQLLFYSVGIGQISSEVPQNLSASRPQDRQFILSSKKLLLSDSGFYLCAWSVGQGQLGDFGPGTRLLVL.

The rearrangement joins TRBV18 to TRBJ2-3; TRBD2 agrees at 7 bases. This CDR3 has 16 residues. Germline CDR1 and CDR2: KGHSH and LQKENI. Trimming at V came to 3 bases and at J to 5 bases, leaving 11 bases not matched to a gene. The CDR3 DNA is TGTGCCAGCTCACCGTTCGATCGGTCGGGGGGAGATACGCAGTATTTT. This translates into CASSPFDRSGGDTQYF.

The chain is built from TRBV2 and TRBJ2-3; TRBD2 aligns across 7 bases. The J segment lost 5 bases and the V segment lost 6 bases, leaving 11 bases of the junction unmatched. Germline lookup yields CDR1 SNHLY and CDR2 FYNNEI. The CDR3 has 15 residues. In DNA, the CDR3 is TGTGCCAGCAGCGCGGCACGGGGACTACGAGATACGCAGTATTTT. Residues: CASSAARGLRDTQYF.

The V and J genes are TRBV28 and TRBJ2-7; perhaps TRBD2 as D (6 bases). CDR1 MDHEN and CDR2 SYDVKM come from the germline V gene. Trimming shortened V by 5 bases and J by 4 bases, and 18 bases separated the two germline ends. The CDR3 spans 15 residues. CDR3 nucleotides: TGTGCCAGCAGTCGCCTGGGGCGGGATGGTTACGAGCAGTACTTC. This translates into CASSRLGRDGYEQYF.

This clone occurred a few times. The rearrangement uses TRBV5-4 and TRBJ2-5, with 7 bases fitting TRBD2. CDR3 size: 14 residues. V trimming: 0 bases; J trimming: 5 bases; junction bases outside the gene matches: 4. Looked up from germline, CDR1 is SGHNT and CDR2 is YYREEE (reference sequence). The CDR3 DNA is TGTGCCAGCAGCTTGGGACTAGCCCAGGAGACCCAGTACTTC. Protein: CASSLGLAQETQYF.

CDR3 DNA: TGTGCCAGCAGCCCCGGGGATAGCAATCAGCCCCAGCATTTT. Translated: CASSPGDSNQPQHF. This chain joins TRBV11-2 and TRBJ1-5; D is unresolved. CDR3 length equals 14 residues. Germline CDR1 is SGHAT and CDR2 is FQNNGV. V lost 5 bases and J lost 0, with 8 bases in between.

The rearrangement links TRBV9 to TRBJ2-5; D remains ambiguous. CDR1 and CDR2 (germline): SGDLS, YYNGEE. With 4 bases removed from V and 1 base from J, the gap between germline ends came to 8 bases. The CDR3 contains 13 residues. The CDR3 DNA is TGTGCCAGCAGCCCTACTCCCCAAGAGACCCAGTACTTC. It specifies CASSPTPQETQYF.

Here the CDR3 DNA reads TGTGCCAGCAGCGCCCCCGGATTCGAGGATTACGAGCAGTACTTC. Translating gives CASSAPGFEDYEQYF. This sequence joins TRBV2 and TRBJ2-7, with no clear D. This CDR3 spans 15 amino acids. Looked up from germline, CDR1 is SNHLY and CDR2 is FYNNEI. Trimming shortened V by 6 bases and J by 4 bases, and 19 bases separated the two germline ends.

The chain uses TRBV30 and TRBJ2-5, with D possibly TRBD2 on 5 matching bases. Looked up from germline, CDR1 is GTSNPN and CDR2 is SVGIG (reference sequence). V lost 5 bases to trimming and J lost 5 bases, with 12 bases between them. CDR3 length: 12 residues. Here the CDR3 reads CAWGRGRETQYF. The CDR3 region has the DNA TGTGCCTGGGGGAGAGGGCGGGAGACCCAGTACTTC.

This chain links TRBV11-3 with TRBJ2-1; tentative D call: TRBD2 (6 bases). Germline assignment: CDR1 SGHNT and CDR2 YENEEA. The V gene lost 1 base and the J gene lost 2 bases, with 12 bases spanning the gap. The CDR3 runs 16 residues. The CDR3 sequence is CASSLAPGVPYNEQFF. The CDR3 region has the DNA TGTGCCAGCAGCTTAGCCCCGGGAGTCCCCTACAATGAGCAGTTCTTC.